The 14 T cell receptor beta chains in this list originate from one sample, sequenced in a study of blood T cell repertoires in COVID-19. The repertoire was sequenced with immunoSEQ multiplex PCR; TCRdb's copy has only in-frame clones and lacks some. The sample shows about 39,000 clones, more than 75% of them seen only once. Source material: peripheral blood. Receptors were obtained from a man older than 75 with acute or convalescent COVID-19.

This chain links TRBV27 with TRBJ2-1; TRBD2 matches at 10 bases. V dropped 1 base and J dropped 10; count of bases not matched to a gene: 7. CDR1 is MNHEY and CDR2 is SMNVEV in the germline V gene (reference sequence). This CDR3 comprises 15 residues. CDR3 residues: CASSLWASGSEEQFF. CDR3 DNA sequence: TGTGCCAGCAGTTTATGGGCTAGCGGGAGCGAAGAGCAGTTCTTC.

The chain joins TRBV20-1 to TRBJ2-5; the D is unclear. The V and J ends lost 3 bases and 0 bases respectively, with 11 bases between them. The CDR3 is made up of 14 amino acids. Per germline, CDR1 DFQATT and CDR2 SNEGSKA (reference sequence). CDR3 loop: CSASRLENQETQYF. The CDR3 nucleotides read TGCAGTGCTAGTCGTCTGGAGAACCAAGAGACCCAGTACTTC.

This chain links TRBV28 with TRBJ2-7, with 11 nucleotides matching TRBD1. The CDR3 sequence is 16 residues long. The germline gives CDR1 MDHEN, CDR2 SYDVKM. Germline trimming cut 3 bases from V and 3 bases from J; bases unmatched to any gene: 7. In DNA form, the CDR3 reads TGTGCCAGCAGTTTGACCGGGACAGGGGGGAACTACGAGCAGTACTTC. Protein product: CASSLTGTGGNYEQYF.

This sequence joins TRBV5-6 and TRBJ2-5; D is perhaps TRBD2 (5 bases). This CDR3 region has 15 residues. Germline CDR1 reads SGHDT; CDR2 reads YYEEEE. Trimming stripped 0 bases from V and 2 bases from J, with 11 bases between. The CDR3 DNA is TGTGCCAGCAGCTTGGGCGGCAGAGGGCAAGAGACCCAGTACTTC. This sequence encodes CASSLGGRGQETQYF.

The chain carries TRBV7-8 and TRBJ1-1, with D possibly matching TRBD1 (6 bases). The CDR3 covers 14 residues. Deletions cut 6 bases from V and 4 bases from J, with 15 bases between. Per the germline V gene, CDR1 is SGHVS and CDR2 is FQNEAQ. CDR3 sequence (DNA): TGTGCCAGCAGACATTCCGGGACACTCACTGAAGCTTTCTTT. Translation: CASRHSGTLTEAFF.

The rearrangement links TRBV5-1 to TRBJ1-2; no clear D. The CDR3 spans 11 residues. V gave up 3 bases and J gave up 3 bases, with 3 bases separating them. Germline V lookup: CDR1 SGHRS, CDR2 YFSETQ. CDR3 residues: CASSYYYGYTF. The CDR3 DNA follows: TGCGCCAGCAGCTACTACTATGGCTACACCTTC.

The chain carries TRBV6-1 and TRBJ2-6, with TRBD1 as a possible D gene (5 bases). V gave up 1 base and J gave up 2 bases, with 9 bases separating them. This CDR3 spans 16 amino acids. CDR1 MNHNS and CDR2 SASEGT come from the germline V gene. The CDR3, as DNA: TGTGCCAGCAGTGAAGGGTTAGGGGCTGGGGCCAACGTCCTGACTTTC. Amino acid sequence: CASSEGLGAGANVLTF.

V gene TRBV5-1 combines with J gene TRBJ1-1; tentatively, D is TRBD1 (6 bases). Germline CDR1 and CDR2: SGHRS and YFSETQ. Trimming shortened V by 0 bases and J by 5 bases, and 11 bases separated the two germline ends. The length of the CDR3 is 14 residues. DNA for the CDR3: TGCGCCAGCAGCTTGGAACAGGGCTGGACTGAAGCTTTCTTT. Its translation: CASSLEQGWTEAFF. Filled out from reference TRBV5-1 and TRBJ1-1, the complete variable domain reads KAGVTQTPRYLIKTRGQQVTLSCSPISGHRSVSWYQQTPGQGLQFLFEYFSETQRNKGNFPGRFSGRQFSNSRSEMNVSTLELGDSALYLCASSLEQGWTEAFFGQGTRLTVV.

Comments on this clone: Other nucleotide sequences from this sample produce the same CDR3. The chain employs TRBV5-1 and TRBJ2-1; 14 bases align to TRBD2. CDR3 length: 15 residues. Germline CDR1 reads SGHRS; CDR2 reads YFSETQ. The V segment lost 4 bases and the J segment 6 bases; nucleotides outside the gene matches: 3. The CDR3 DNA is TGCGCCAGCAGCCCGGGACTAGCGGGAGTCAATGAGCAGTTCTTC. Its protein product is CASSPGLAGVNEQFF.

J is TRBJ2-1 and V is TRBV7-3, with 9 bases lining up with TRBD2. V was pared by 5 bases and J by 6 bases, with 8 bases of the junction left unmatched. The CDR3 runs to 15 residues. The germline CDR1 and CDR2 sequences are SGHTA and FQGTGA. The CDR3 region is CASSPPGLAVNEQFF. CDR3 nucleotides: TGTGCCAGCAGCCCCCCGGGACTAGCAGTCAATGAGCAGTTCTTC.

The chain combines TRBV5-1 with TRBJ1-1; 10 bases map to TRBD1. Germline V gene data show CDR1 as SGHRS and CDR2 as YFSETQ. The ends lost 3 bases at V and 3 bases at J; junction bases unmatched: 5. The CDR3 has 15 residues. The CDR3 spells CASSSRQGAYTEAFF. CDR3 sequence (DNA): TGCGCCAGCAGCTCCCGACAGGGGGCTTACACTGAAGCTTTCTTT.

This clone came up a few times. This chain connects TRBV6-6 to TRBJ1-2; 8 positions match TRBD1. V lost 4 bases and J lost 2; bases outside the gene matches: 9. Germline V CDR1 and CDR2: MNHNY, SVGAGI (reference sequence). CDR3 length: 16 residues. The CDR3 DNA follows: TGTGCCAGCAGTTCGACCGGACAGGGAAGGAACTATGGCTACACCTTC. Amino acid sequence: CASSSTGQGRNYGYTF.

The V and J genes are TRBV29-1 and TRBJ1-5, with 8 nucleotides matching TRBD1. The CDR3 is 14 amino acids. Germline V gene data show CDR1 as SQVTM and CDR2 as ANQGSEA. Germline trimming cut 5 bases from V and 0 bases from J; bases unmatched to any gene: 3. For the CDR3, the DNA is TGCAGCGTTCGACAGGGGAATAGCAATCAGCCCCAGCATTTT. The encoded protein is CSVRQGNSNQPQHF.

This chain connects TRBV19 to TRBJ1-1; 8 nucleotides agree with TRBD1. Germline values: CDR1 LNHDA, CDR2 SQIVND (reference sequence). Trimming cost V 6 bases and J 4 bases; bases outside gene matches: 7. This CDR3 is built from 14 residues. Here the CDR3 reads CASRTGQGGTEAFF. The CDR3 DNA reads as TGTGCCAGTAGGACAGGACAGGGCGGCACTGAAGCTTTCTTT.